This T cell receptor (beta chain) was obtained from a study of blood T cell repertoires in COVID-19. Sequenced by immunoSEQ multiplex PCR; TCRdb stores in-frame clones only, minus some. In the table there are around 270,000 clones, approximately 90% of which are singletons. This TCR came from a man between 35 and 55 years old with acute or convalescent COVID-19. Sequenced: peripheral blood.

In nucleotides, the CDR3 is TGTGCCACCTGGCGGATGAACACTGAAGCTTTCTTT. It codes for CATWRMNTEAFF. The J gene is TRBJ1-1, the V gene TRBV6-5; D unresolved. V lost 10 bases and J 0 bases, leaving 9 bases between the germline ends. This CDR3 has 12 residues. Germline V gives CDR1 MNHEY, CDR2 SVGAGI.